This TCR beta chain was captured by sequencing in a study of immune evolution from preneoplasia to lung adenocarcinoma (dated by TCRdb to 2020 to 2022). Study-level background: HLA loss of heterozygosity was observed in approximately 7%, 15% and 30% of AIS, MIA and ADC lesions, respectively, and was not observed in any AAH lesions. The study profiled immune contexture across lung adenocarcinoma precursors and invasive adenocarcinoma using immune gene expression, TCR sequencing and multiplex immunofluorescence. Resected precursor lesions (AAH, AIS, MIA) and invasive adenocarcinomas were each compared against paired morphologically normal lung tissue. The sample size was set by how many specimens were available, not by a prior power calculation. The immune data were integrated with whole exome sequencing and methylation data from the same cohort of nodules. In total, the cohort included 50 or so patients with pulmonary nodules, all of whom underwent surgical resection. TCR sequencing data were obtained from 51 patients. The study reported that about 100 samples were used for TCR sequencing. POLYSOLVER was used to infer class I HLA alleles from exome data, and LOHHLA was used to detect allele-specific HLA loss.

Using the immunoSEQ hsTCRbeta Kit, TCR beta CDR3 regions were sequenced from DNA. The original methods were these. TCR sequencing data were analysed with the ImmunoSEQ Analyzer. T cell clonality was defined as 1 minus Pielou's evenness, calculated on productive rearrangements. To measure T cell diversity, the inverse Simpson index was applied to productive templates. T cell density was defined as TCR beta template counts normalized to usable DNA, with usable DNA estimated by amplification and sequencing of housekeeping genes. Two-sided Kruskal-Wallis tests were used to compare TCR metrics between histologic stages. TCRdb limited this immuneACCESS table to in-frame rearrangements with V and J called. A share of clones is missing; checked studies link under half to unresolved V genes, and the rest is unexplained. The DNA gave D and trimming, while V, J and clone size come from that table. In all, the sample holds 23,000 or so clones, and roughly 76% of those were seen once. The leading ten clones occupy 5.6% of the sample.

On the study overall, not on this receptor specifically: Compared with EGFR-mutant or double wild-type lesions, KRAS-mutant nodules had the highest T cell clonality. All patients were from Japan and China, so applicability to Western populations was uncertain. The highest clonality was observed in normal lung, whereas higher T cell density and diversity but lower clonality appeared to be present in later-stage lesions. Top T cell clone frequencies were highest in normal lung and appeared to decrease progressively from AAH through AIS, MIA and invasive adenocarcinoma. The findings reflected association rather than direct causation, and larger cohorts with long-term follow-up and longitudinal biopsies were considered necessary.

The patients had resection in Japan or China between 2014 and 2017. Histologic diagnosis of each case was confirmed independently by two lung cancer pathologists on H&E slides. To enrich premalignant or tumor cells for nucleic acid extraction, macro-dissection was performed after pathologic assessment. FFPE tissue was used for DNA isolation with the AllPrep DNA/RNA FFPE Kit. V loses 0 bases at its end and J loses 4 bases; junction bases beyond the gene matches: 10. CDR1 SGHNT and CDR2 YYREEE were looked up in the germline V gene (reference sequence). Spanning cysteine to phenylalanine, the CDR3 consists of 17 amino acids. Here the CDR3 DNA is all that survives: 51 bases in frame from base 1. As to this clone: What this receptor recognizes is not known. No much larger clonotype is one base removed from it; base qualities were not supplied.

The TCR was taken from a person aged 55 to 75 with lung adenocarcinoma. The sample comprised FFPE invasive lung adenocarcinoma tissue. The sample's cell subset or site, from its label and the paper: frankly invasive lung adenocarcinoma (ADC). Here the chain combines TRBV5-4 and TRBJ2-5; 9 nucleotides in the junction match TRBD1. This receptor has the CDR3 CASSLEPTGTGLETQYF. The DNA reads TGTGCCAGCAGCTTGGAACCAACCGGGACAGGGTTAGAGACCCAGTACTTC.